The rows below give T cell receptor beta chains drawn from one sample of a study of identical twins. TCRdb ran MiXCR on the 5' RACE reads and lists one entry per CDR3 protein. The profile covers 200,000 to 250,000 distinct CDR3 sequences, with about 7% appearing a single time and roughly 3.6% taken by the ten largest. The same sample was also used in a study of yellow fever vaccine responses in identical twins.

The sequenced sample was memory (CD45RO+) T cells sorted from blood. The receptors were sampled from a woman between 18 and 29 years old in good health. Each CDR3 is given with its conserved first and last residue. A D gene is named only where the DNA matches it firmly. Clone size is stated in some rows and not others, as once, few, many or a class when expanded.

TGCAGTGCTATACGCGGGTGGAATGAGCAGTTCTTC | CSAIRGWNEQFF | - | TRBJ2-1 | TRBV20-1 | few
TGCGCCAGCAGCCAAGAAGGGCTAGCTGAAGCTTTCTTT | CASSQEGLAEAFF | - | TRBJ1-1 | TRBV4-1 | -
TGTGCCAGCAGTTTCCCAGGAGATGGCTACACCTTC | CASSFPGDGYTF | - | TRBJ1-2 | TRBV12-3/TRBV12-4 | many
TGTGCCAGCAGCTTTGGGACTAGCGGGGGGTCGATTACCGGGGAGCTGTTTTTT | CASSFGTSGGSITGELFF | TRBD2 | TRBJ2-2 | TRBV11-2 | many
TGTGCCAGCAGCCCATGGGAGACAGGGGGCCTTCTCGGCTATGGCTACACCTTC | CASSPWETGGLLGYGYTF | TRBD1 | TRBJ1-2 | TRBV7-8 | -
TGTGCCAGCAGTGTTGTACAGGGTGACGCCGGGGAGCTGTTTTTT | CASSVVQGDAGELFF | - | TRBJ2-2 | TRBV6-1 | few
TGTGCCACCCGTGGGGGGGCCAGGTACAATGAGCAGTTCTTC | CATRGGARYNEQFF | - | TRBJ2-1 | TRBV24-1 | few
TGTGCCAGCAGTCTACCCATCGGGACTAGCGGGGCTTACAATGAGCAGTTCTTC | CASSLPIGTSGAYNEQFF | TRBD2 | TRBJ2-1 | TRBV28 | many
TGTGCCACCAGTGATTTCGGCGGGGGGACCTACCAAGAGACCCAGTACTTC | CATSDFGGGTYQETQYF | TRBD2 | TRBJ2-5 | TRBV24-1 | few
TGCAGTGCTTGGGGAATTGGGAATGAGCAGTTCTTC | CSAWGIGNEQFF | - | TRBJ2-1 | TRBV20-1 | many
TGTGCCAGCAGCCAAATGACTAGCGAAGAGACCAAGTACTTC | CASSQMTSEETKYF | TRBD2 | TRBJ2-5 | TRBV7-6 | -
TGCAGTGCCAACACCGGACAGTTTAATCAGCCCCAGCATTTT | CSANTGQFNQPQHF | - | TRBJ1-5 | TRBV20-1 | many
TGCAGCGTCCCAGGCGGAGCGGTAGAGACCCAGTACTTC | CSVPGGAVETQYF | - | TRBJ2-5 | TRBV29-1 | few
TGCGCCAGCAGCTTGGAACAGGTCTACAATGAGCAGTTCTTC | CASSLEQVYNEQFF | - | TRBJ2-1 | TRBV5-1 | many
TGTGCCAGCAGTTTTCGAGGGGGTTGGCAAGAGACCCAGTACTTC | CASSFRGGWQETQYF | - | TRBJ2-5 | TRBV28 | -
TGTGCCAGCAGTGAACGGCAAGCTCAGCCCCAGCATTTT | CASSERQAQPQHF | - | TRBJ1-5 | TRBV2 | -
TGTGCCAGCAGCTTAGGTGCGCGGGAGGGGTCCTACAATGAGCAGTTCTTC | CASSLGAREGSYNEQFF | TRBD2 | TRBJ2-1 | TRBV7-6 | -
TGTGCCAGCATGAGACAGGGGTTTGGGGATGAAGCTTTCTTT | CASMRQGFGDEAFF | TRBD1 | TRBJ1-1 | TRBV2 | few
TGTGCCAGCAGTTTAGAGACAGGGTCATATGGCTACACCTTC | CASSLETGSYGYTF | TRBD1 | TRBJ1-2 | TRBV12-3/TRBV12-4 | -
TGCGCCAGCAGCCAAGATATAAAAGGAAGGTTCAATGAGCAGTTCTTC | CASSQDIKGRFNEQFF | - | TRBJ2-1 | TRBV4-1 | few
TGCAGCGTTGTTAGGACAGGGACCTACGAGCAGTACTTC | CSVVRTGTYEQYF | TRBD1 | TRBJ2-7 | TRBV29-1 | few
TGTGCCAGCAGCAGCGGTGGACGGATGAACACTGAAGCTTTCTTT | CASSSGGRMNTEAFF | - | TRBJ1-1 | TRBV27 | many